A single sample gave rise to the 2 T cell receptor beta chains below, sequenced in a study of blood T cell repertoires in COVID-19. The table came from immunoSEQ multiplex PCR; TCRdb's copy has only in-frame clones and leaves some out. The sample holds over 90,000 clones, 70% to 90% seen once. The specimen was peripheral blood. All receptors derive from a man aged 50 or older in a cohort sampled during active COVID-19.

The V and J genes are TRBV28 and TRBJ2-5; a possible D gene is TRBD2 (7 bases). The germline V gene has CDR1 MDHEN and CDR2 SYDVKM. This CDR3 contains 17 residues. Trimming left V 8 bases short and J 5 bases short, with 27 bases between. The CDR3 region is CASPPAGGPSAGETQYF. The DNA for the CDR3 is TGTGCCAGCCCCCCGGCCGGGGGGCCATCGGCAGGGGAGACCCAGTACTTC.

The V call is TRBV11-2, the J call TRBJ1-5; D might be TRBD1 (5 bases). The germline V gene has CDR1 SGHAT and CDR2 FQNNGV. Trimming shortened V by 1 base and J by 5 bases, and 21 bases separated the two germline ends. The CDR3 runs to 18 residues. In DNA, the CDR3 is TGTGCCAGCAGCTTAGTGACGCCCACTTTCGGGGGTTATCAGCCCCAGCATTTT. Translated, it gives CASSLVTPTFGGYQPQHF.